These 24 T cell receptor beta chains originate from one sample sequenced in a study of Ad26.COV2.S vaccination and SARS-CoV-2 variants. Profiled with immunoSEQ multiplex PCR; TCRdb holds only in-frame clones, not every one. The table shows 320,000 or so clones, with around 90% occurring only once. Documented treatment: some 20 received Ad26.COV2.S at low or high dose, single or two shots; roughly five received placebo; per-sample allocation not given. Sampling was performed 63 days after the first vaccine or placebo injection. The sample here was peripheral blood, taken in a trial of Ad26.COV2.S vaccine versus placebo. The origin of the receptors is a person aged 18-65 years who received the Ad26.COV2.S COVID-19 vaccine or a placebo.

This chain links TRBV6-5 with TRBJ1-1; D may be TRBD1 (5 bases). V was clipped by 6 bases and J by 2 bases, with 10 bases between them. Germline V lookup: CDR1 MNHEY, CDR2 SVGAGI. This CDR3 comprises 13 residues. The CDR3 nucleotides are TGTGCCAGCAGAGCGACAGTCAACACTGAAGCTTTCTTT. This gives the protein CASRATVNTEAFF.

As for this clone: A read error is possible here, since a much larger clone lies one base away. The rearrangement uses TRBV19 and TRBJ1-1; D is possibly TRBD1 (6 bases). Per the germline V gene, CDR1 is LNHDA and CDR2 is SQIVND (reference sequence). This CDR3 spans 12 amino acids. Here the CDR3 DNA reads TGTGCCAGTAGTATTGGACAGACTGAAACTTTCTTT. Residues: CASSIGQTETFF.

This chain uses TRBV28 with TRBJ1-3, with a tentative D call TRBD1 (5 bases). The CDR3 is made up of 15 amino acids. The germline V gene has CDR1 MDHEN and CDR2 SYDVKM. The V end lost 6 bases, the J end lost 4 bases, and 16 bases lay between the germline ends. CDR3 sequence: CASRPGGGWGNTIYF. The CDR3 coding sequence is TGTGCCAGCAGGCCCGGGGGGGGATGGGGAAACACCATATATTTT.

This clone turned up a few times. The V and J genes are TRBV7-9 and TRBJ2-7, with D perhaps given as TRBD1 or TRBD2 (5 bases each). Trimming shortened V by 3 bases and J by 4 bases, and 10 bases separated the two germline ends. CDR3 length equals 13 residues. CDR1 is SEHNR, CDR2 FQNEAQ, per germline (reference sequence). The CDR3, as DNA: TGTGCCAGCAGCTTTGGGACGCCGTACGAGCAGTACTTC. Encoded protein: CASSFGTPYEQYF.

V and J are TRBV7-2 and TRBJ1-6; D gene uncertain. CDR1 and CDR2 (germline): SGHTA, FQGNSA. V was clipped by 0 bases and J by 7 bases, with 4 bases between them. CDR3 size: 13 residues. The CDR3 region has the DNA TGTGCCAGCAGCTTAGCGGCCAATTCACCCCTCCACTTT. Its translation is CASSLAANSPLHF.

This clone occurred once. The chain uses TRBV27 and TRBJ1-1, with D unclear. The germline gives CDR1 MNHEY, CDR2 SMNVEV (reference sequence). This CDR3 contains 14 residues. V dropped 7 bases and J dropped 4 bases, with 16 bases sitting between them. The CDR3 spells CASNKGTFPTEAFF. CDR3 coding DNA: TGTGCCAGCAATAAAGGCACCTTTCCCACTGAAGCTTTCTTT.

The chain employs TRBV5-4 and TRBJ2-3; D is undetermined. Germline values: CDR1 SGHNT, CDR2 YYREEE (reference sequence). V shed 0 bases and J shed 5 bases, with 10 bases lying between them. CDR3 length equals 14 residues. The CDR3 DNA reads as TGTGCCAGCAGCTTGGTAGGGTTCGAAGATACGCAGTATTTT. Translated: CASSLVGFEDTQYF. Full variable domain (remainder filled in from reference TRBV5-4 and TRBJ2-3): ETGVTQSPTHLIKTRGQQVTLRCSSQSGHNTVSWYQQALGQGPQFIFQYYREEENGRGNFPPRFSGLQFPNYSSELNVNALELDDSALYLCASSLVGFEDTQYFGPGTRLTVL.

CDR3 DNA: TGTGCCAGTAGTATAGCCAGGTATAACTATGGCTACACCTTC. This gives the protein CASSIARYNYGYTF. The chain is built from TRBV19 and TRBJ1-2; D not certain. Germline V CDR1 and CDR2: LNHDA, SQIVND (reference sequence). V was shortened by 1 base and J by 1 base, with 7 bases between the two germline ends. This CDR3 has 14 residues. Full variable domain (remainder filled in from reference TRBV19 and TRBJ1-2): DGGITQSPKYLFRKEGQNVTLSCEQNLNHDAMYWYRQDPGQGLRLIYYSQIVNDFQKGDIAEGYSVSREKKESFPLTVTSAQKNPTAFYLCASSIARYNYGYTFGSGTRLTVV.

V usage is TRBV4-3 and J usage is TRBJ1-3; D ambiguous. This CDR3 contains 13 residues. V lost 3 bases to trimming and J lost 0 bases, with 3 bases between them. Germline CDR1 LGHNA, CDR2 YSLEER. CDR3 coding DNA: TGCGCCAGCAGCCATGGCTCTGGAAACACCATATATTTT. This sequence encodes CASSHGSGNTIYF.

The chain employs TRBV5-4 and TRBJ1-1; D gene unclear. The CDR3 runs to 11 residues. Trimming shortened V by 3 bases and J by 9 bases, and 9 bases separated the two germline ends. Germline-derived CDR1 and CDR2 are SGHNT and YYREEE (reference sequence). The DNA of the CDR3 is TGTGCCAGCAGCTCCCGAGGTAAAGCTTTCTTT. It translates to CASSSRGKAFF.

The chain joins TRBV6-1 to TRBJ2-6; unclear D gene. Germline V lookup: CDR1 MNHNS, CDR2 SASEGT. V gave up 1 base and J gave up 0 bases, with 13 bases separating them. There are 18 residues in the CDR3. In DNA, the CDR3 is TGTGCCAGCAGTGAAGTTGACCGGGCGAACTCTGGGGCCAACGTCCTGACTTTC. It encodes CASSEVDRANSGANVLTF.

The chain carries TRBV2 and TRBJ1-3; D unclear. CDR3 size: 13 residues. V lost 3 bases, J lost 4 bases, and 7 bases lay in between. Per germline, CDR1 SNHLY and CDR2 FYNNEI. CDR3 DNA sequence: TGTGCCAGCAGTGAGGCGTGGGGAAACACCATATATTTT. It is translated as CASSEAWGNTIYF.

The V gene is TRBV6-6, the J gene TRBJ1-5, with 7 bases that match TRBD1. After removal of 4 bases from V and 3 bases from J, the junction contained 9 bases not matched to a gene. CDR3 size: 16 residues. The V gene's germline CDR1 is MNHNY and CDR2 SVGAGI (reference sequence). The chain's CDR3 is CASSFTQQGYNQPQHF. For the CDR3, the DNA is TGTGCCAGCAGTTTCACTCAACAGGGGTACAATCAGCCCCAGCATTTT.

The rearrangement links TRBV12-5 to TRBJ2-7; 7 bases are shared with TRBD1. The CDR3 has 14 amino acids. Per germline, CDR1 LGHNT and CDR2 FRNRAP. The junction had 4 bases not matched to a gene; V was cut back by 1 base and J by 4 bases. CDR3 protein: CASGLGTGAYEQYF. As DNA, the CDR3 is TGTGCTAGTGGTTTGGGGACAGGTGCGTACGAGCAGTACTTC.

The chain uses TRBV18 and TRBJ1-6, with D perhaps TRBD1 (5 bases). This CDR3 comprises 13 residues. The germline V gene encodes CDR1 KGHSH and CDR2 LQKENI. V shed 8 bases and J shed 5 bases, with 10 bases lying between them. CDR3 in DNA: TGTGCCAGCATGGGGGGGAATAATTCACCCCTCCACTTT. Translated, it gives CASMGGNNSPLHF.

The V and J genes are TRBV14 and TRBJ2-3; 7 bases are shared with TRBD2. The J segment lost 8 bases and the V segment lost 4 bases, leaving 6 bases of the junction unmatched. CDR3 size: 13 residues. Looked up from germline, CDR1 is SGHDN and CDR2 is FVKESK. CDR3: CASSLRLAATQYF. CDR3 sequence (DNA): TGTGCCAGCAGCCTGAGACTAGCCGCTACGCAGTATTTT.

V gene TRBV18 combines with J gene TRBJ2-7; a possible D gene is TRBD2 (7 bases). Germline V gene sequence: CDR1 KGHSH, CDR2 LQKENI. The CDR3 spans 17 residues. Trimming shortened V by 5 bases and J by 5 bases, and 25 bases separated the two germline ends. The CDR3, as DNA: TGTGCCAGCTCATCACTTAACCATCGACGGGGGGCGAACGAGCAGTACTTC. Protein: CASSSLNHRRGANEQYF.

This clone has only one observation. The chain links TRBV5-1 to TRBJ2-1; 7 nucleotides match TRBD2. After removal of 4 bases from V and 0 bases from J, the junction contained 10 bases not matched to a gene. This CDR3 contains 17 residues. CDR1 is SGHRS and CDR2 is YFSETQ in the germline V gene. This CDR3 is CASSPSSGASSYNEQFF. The CDR3 DNA sequence: TGCGCCAGCAGCCCATCTAGCGGAGCTAGCTCCTACAATGAGCAGTTCTTC.

This clone has only one observation. The chain recombines TRBV4-3 with TRBJ2-3; 9 bases agree with TRBD2. V was clipped by 4 bases and J by 1 base; unmatched bases: 0. The germline V gene has CDR1 LGHNA and CDR2 YSLEER. This CDR3 has 14 amino acids. The CDR3 sequence is CASSRTSGTDTQYF. CDR3 nucleotides: TGCGCCAGCAGCCGGACTAGCGGCACAGATACGCAGTATTTT.

J is TRBJ2-1 and V is TRBV30; 8 bases are a match to TRBD2. V shed 3 bases and J 9 bases; nucleotides not matched to a gene: 7. Germline V lookup: CDR1 GTSNPN, CDR2 SVGIG (reference sequence). This CDR3 comprises 13 residues. The CDR3 spells CAWSGGVRSEQFF. Here the CDR3 DNA reads TGTGCCTGGAGCGGGGGGGTACGGAGTGAGCAGTTCTTC.

The genes are TRBV4-3 and TRBJ1-1, with TRBD1 matching 8 bases. Germline V gene lookup returns CDR1 LGHNA and CDR2 YSLEER. The CDR3 length is 14 residues. Trimming took 3 bases from V and 9 from J; bases not matched to a gene: 9. CDR3 nucleotide sequence: TGCGCCAGCAGCCATGGCAGGGGGCGGAAGAAAGCTTTCTTT. Protein sequence: CASSHGRGRKKAFF.

The V call is TRBV7-3, the J call TRBJ2-1; TRBD2 is a possible D gene (6 bases). CDR1 is SGHTA, CDR2 FQGTGA, per germline. Trimming stripped 7 bases from V and 5 bases from J, with 18 bases between. The length of the CDR3 is 15 residues. CDR3 bases: TGTGCCAGCACCCTCGGTGGGAGGTGGGACAATGAGCAGTTCTTC. Its protein product is CASTLGGRWDNEQFF.

This sequence joins TRBV9 and TRBJ1-5, with D possibly TRBD1 on 6 matching bases. This CDR3 spans 14 amino acids. In germline, CDR1 is SGDLS, CDR2 YYNGEE. The ends were cut back, 3 bases at V and 7 bases at J, with 14 bases in the middle. The CDR3 nucleotides read TGTGCCAGCAGCGGAGGGGGGTTGGGGCAGCCCCAGCATTTT. This translates into CASSGGGLGQPQHF.

The V gene is TRBV19, the J gene TRBJ2-3; maybe TRBD1 (7 bases). Trimming removed 8 bases from V and 2 bases from J, with 17 bases in between. The CDR3 contains 15 residues. Germline V gene sequence: CDR1 LNHDA, CDR2 SQIVND (reference sequence). CDR3 sequence (DNA): TGTGCCAGTCACCCCCGGGGGACAGCCACAGATACGCAGTATTTT. Its translation: CASHPRGTATDTQYF.